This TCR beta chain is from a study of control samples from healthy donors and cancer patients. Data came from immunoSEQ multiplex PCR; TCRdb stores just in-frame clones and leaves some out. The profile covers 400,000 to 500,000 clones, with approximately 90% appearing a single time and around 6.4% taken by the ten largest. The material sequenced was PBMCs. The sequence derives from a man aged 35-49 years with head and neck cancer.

The CDR3 reads CATSDGTASSYGYTF. In DNA form, the CDR3 reads TGTGCCACCAGTGACGGGACAGCCTCATCCTATGGCTACACCTTC. This chain joins TRBV24-1 and TRBJ1-2, with 7 bases that match TRBD1. There are 15 residues in the CDR3. CDR1 is KGHDR, CDR2 SFDVKD, per germline. V lost 4 bases to trimming and J lost 4 bases; unmatched junction nucleotides: 8.